Listed here is a single T cell receptor beta chain. This specimen belongs to a study of blood T cell repertoires in COVID-19. The wider study: T cells, B-cell-depleted T cells, or PBMCs supplied cDNA or gDNA.

V was cut by 6 bases and J by 9 bases, with 15 bases left in between. CDR3 length: 13 amino acids. Germline V CDR1 and CDR2: WSHSY, SAAADI. Grouping used clinical history reported by participants in a survey and questionnaire. Before being deemed recovered, Cohort 3 donors had two negative PCRs, clearance, or symptom resolution. TCRdb's table, derived via immunoSEQ multiplex PCR, lists solely in-frame clones and lacks some. The sample lists 430,000 or so clones, 88% occurring once. The sequencing input was PBMCs or T cells enriched from blood (not recorded which). The chain combines TRBV10-2 with TRBJ2-1; no clear D. The sequence came from a woman in her thirties or forties who had recovered from COVID-19. CDR3 in amino acids: CASSLVVTGEQFF. DNA for the CDR3: TGCGCCAGCAGCCTAGTAGTCACGGGTGAGCAGTTCTTC.